This TCR beta chain was identified in a study of CD8+ T cells in alopecia areata (dated 2018 in TCRdb). General notes on the study: Treated patients were enrolled in an open-label pilot trial of oral tofacitinib at 5 to 10 mg twice daily for moderate-to-severe alopecia areata. Scalp clonality was compared among normal scalp (n=4), patchy alopecia areata scalp (n=8), and alopecia totalis/universalis scalp (n=8). For the treated patients, the SALT score, which quantifies what percentage of scalp surface area is affected, served as the measure of disease severity. TCRbeta CDR3 regions were amplified by immunoSEQ multiplex PCR with 35 Vbeta forward and 13 Jbeta reverse primers. In both human patients and the C3H/HeJ mouse model, the study applied high-throughput TCRbeta sequencing to look at T cell clonal expansion in alopecia areata. Tofacitinib-treated patients had biopsies at baseline and at 4 and 24 weeks of treatment, with a later scalp biopsy in several patients. The RNA source kit depended on sample type: the PAXgene miRNA kit for fixed scalp, the miRNeasy kit for PBMCs, and the RNeasy kit for mouse skin. On the human side, TCRbeta sequencing was run on scalp tissue and on sorted CD4+ and CD8+ peripheral blood T cells from healthy controls and from alopecia areata patients with either patchy or totalis/universalis disease. Tofacitinib was administered for 6 to 18 months, and 6 months of follow-up off drug were then conducted to assess delayed response and recurrence. Findings and caveats that apply to the study as a whole: Resident alphabeta T cells in normal human skin are also sequenced, complicating scalp TCR repertoire analysis, unlike mouse skin dominated by gammadelta T cells. Lesional scalp, especially in alopecia totalis/universalis, showed higher clonality and more expanded CD8+ clones than normal scalp, suggesting antigenic drive. During tofacitinib treatment, many expanded lesional clones stuck around in both scalp and blood, and this persistence may partly explain why relapse happens after treatment is stopped. Shared TCR sequences between patients were less evident than in mice, which may be partly attributable to HLA diversity in the patient population. Scalp clonality and the number of expanded CD8+ clones among the top 100 scalp clones were significantly decreased by tofacitinib. Because the treated cohort was small and had only one nonresponder, larger studies are needed to examine links between baseline CD8+ expansion and response.

Library preparation was by the immunoSEQ multiplex PCR assay. To provide template for TCR sequencing, every sample had RNA extracted and reverse transcribed into cDNA. SuperScript III was used to make first-strand cDNA, primed with a 2:1 mix of oligo-dT and random hexamers. A synthetic immune receptor repertoire was used to gauge amplification bias, and whatever bias remained was removed computationally. In the paper's pipeline: Raw reads were preprocessed for error removal, and CDR3 was defined according to IMGT conventions as running from the conserved cysteine to phenylalanine. Clonality was calculated as 1 minus Shannon entropy normalized by log2 of the number of productive unique TCRs. Whether scalp clones were CD4 or CD8 was inferred by matching scalp TCRbeta sequences against CD4 and CD8 repertoires sorted from blood. TCRdb obtained this table from immuneACCESS and retained in-frame rearrangements with V and J assigned. These tables miss some clones; where compared with another copy, unresolved V genes account for less than half of the shortfall, and the remainder is unexplained. For V, J and clone size, that table is used; D and trimming come from the DNA. This sample holds approximately 150,000 clones; 60% were observed only once. The ten most abundant clones make up approximately 15% of the sample.

Reading the label with the study, this specimen's time point is: 24 weeks on oral tofacitinib. The treatment or condition label, as the study defines it: oral pan-JAK inhibitor, 5-10 mg twice daily. Peripheral blood and lesional scalp punch biopsies were obtained from patients with alopecia areata. PBMCs were separated by density centrifugation and stained for CD3, CD4 and CD8, after which CD4+ and CD8+ T cells were sorted on a FACSAria. As to this clone: This clone's antigen is unknown. No much larger clonotype is one base removed from it; base qualities were not supplied.

V is reduced by 5 bases and J by 4 bases, leaving a spacing of 16 bases between them. Including cysteine and phenylalanine, the CDR3 has 15 amino acids. Only CDR3 DNA is held: 45 bases, read in frame from base 1. Per the germline V gene, MNHEY is the CDR1 and SVGAGI is the CDR2. The chain is assembled from TRBV6-5 and TRBJ2-3; the D gene could be TRBD1 or TRBD2, each one agreeing over 6 bases. Sequenced material: CD4+ T cells sorted from blood, taken at week 24, from a patient treated with tofacitinib. The receptor was isolated from a human donor with alopecia areata. The CDR3 region: CASSGWGAPSDTQYF. The DNA sequence follows: TGTGCCAGCAGTGGGTGGGGGGCGCCATCAGATACGCAGTATTTT.